This record covers a single T cell receptor (beta chain). Seattle patient enrollment occurred during active infection, with longitudinal follow-up thereafter. This sample was taken from a study of blood T cell repertoires in COVID-19. Study at large: The origin of the acute and convalescent COVID-19 samples was the United States, Italy and Spain.

Looked up from germline, CDR1 is LNHDA and CDR2 is SQIVND (reference sequence). With 7 bases removed from V and 5 bases from J, the gap between germline ends came to 20 bases. The CDR3 has 15 amino acids. In the authors' workflow: Researchers report that nucleated cell counts were estimated from reference gene primer amplification. The repertoire was sequenced with immunoSEQ multiplex PCR; TCRdb's copy has only in-frame clones and lacks some. The DNA gave D and trimming, while V, J and clone size come from that table. The table lists 300,000 to 350,000 clones, approximately 90% of them singletons. Sequenced material: peripheral blood. The TCR originated in a woman aged 60-75 years with COVID-19, enrolled during active disease. The chain carries TRBV19 and TRBJ1-1; D not certain. The CDR3 sequence is CASNSPPGWGTEAFF. The DNA for the CDR3 is TGTGCCAGTAATAGTCCCCCGGGGTGGGGTACTGAAGCTTTCTTT.